This TCR beta chain came from a study of cytomegalovirus exposure and HLA in healthy donors. On the study more broadly: Assignment to the Caucasian-associated ancestry cluster applied to 81% of the roughly 410 genotyped donors.

Broader study findings: TCR beta chain V- and J-gene trimming was linked, in a later analysis, to a missense variant in DCLRE1C. When presence/absence was analysed, sequencing depth was taken to be roughly uniform across donors.

13 Jbeta primers and 60 Vbeta primers were used for the PCR. Some clones are missing from TCRdb's copy, which holds only in-frame ones; the method was immunoSEQ multiplex PCR. This table holds under 200,000 clones, about 80% found once. Concerning this clone itself: Its specificity is unknown.

The TCR was taken from a woman in her fifties or sixties in good health and CMV-seronegative. Sample: PBMCs.

CDR3 in DNA: TGTGCCAGCAGCCCAGGACAGGGTAGGGGCAATCAGCCCCAGCATTTT. Its translation is CASSPGQGRGNQPQHF. The rearrangement uses TRBV7-2 and TRBJ1-5; 8 nucleotides line up with TRBD1. This CDR3 contains 16 residues. The trim removed 5 bases at V and 2 bases at J, leaving 8 bases unmatched. CDR1 SGHTA and CDR2 FQGNSA come from the germline V gene.